This T cell receptor (beta chain) is drawn from a study of OX40 agonist ivuxolimab in advanced cancers. Study-level background: It was permissible to have had prior anti-PD-1, anti-PD-L1 or anti-CTLA-4 therapy, and around 40% had some. Points from the study as a whole: Compared with others, partial responders at 0.1-3.0 mg/kg displayed clonal expansion among the lowest. Expanded peripheral T cell antigen specificity was not determined.

Produced via immunoSEQ multiplex PCR; TCRdb's table is partial and in-frame only. The table lists about 22,000 clones, about 83% of them singletons. Blood samples were obtained at baseline, cycle 4 day 1, and cycle 7 day 1. CDR1 is SGDLS and CDR2 is YYNGEE in the germline V gene. V lost 0 bases, J lost 0 bases, and 3 bases stayed unmatched. The CDR3 length is 16 residues. As regards this clone: Its antigen is not known.

This material consisted of CD4+ or CD8+ T cells sorted from blood, taken in a trial of the OX40 agonist ivuxolimab. The sequence was obtained from an adult with an advanced solid tumor such as melanoma, head and neck, liver or kidney cancer. This chain links TRBV9 with TRBJ2-1; 7 bases are a match to TRBD2. The CDR3 is CASSVGGGSSYNEQFF. CDR3 in DNA: TGTGCCAGCAGCGTAGGGGGAGGGAGCTCCTACAATGAGCAGTTCTTC.